Detailed here is one T cell receptor (beta chain). This sample stems from a study of T-cell memory formation after mild COVID-19. Germline V lookup: CDR1 DFQATT, CDR2 SNEGSKA (reference sequence). The CDR3 has 14 amino acids. After removal of 6 bases from V and 4 bases from J, the junction contained 9 bases not matched to a gene. Each CDR3 protein gets one entry after TCRdb re-called the 5' RACE reads with MiXCR. Of under 300,000 distinct CDR3 sequences in the sample, approximately 8.4% were seen once. V is TRBV20-1 and J is TRBJ1-5; TRBD1 agrees at 7 bases. Material: PBMCs or a T cell subset sorted from them (not recorded which). The receptor's source is a man aged 18 to 29 who had mild COVID-19 (a few samples of this study predate the infection). Cell type and time point are not known. The CDR3 loop is CSATGSVWNQPQHF. The CDR3 nucleotides read TGCAGTGCGACAGGGTCCGTTTGGAATCAGCCCCAGCATTTT.